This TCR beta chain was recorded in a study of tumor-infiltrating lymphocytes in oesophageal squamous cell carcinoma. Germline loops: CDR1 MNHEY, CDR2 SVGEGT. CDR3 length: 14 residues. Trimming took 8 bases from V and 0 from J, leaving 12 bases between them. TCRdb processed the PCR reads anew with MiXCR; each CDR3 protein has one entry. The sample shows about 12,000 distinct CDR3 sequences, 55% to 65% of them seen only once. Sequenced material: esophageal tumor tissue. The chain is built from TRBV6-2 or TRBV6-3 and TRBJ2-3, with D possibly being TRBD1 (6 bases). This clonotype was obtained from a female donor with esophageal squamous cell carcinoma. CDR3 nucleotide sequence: TGTGCCAGCTCCAGGGGCAAAAGCACAGATACGCAGTATTTT. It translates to CASSRGKSTDTQYF.